Listed below are T cell receptor beta chains from one sample, sequenced in a study of early T cells in non-severe SARS-CoV-2 infection. TCRdb analysed the 5' RACE reads with MiXCR anew, one entry per CDR3 protein. The sample includes over 95,000 distinct CDR3 sequences, around 16% of them seen just once. Sequencing was carried out using whole blood. These receptors all come from an adult who was a healthcare worker with PCR-confirmed SARS-CoV-2 infection or an uninfected control (not recorded which). Both conserved end residues are part of each CDR3. Each record gives: V gene, D gene, J gene, clone size, CDR3 DNA, CDR3 protein. A D gene is named only where the DNA matches it firmly. Clone size appears in some rows only: once, few, many, or a class for an expanded clone.

>TRBV3-1|NA|TRBJ2-7|NA
TGTGCCAGCAGCCAATTCAGCTCCTACGAGCAGTACTTC
CASSQFSSYEQYF
>TRBV7-9|NA|TRBJ2-6|few
TGTGCCAGCAGCTCTACAGGGCAAGACTCTGGGGCCAACGTCCTGACTTTC
CASSSTGQDSGANVLTF
>TRBV7-2|NA|TRBJ2-5|NA
TGTGCCAGCAGCCCCCGTCGGGGGGCAATTGAGACCCAGTACTTC
CASSPRRGAIETQYF
>TRBV11-2|NA|TRBJ2-2|few
TGTGCCAGCAGCTTAGGTCGGACAAGGAAGGGCGGGGAGCTGTTTTTT
CASSLGRTRKGGELFF
>TRBV3-1|TRBD1|TRBJ2-7|few
TGTGCCAGCAGCCAAGCCGGGACAGGGAACGAGCAGTACTTC
CASSQAGTGNEQYF
>TRBV6-1|TRBD1|TRBJ2-7|few
TGTGCCAGCAGCCTCCGGACAGGGGGTATTGTTGAGCAGTACTTC
CASSLRTGGIVEQYF
>TRBV6-1|TRBD2|TRBJ2-7|many
TGTGCCAGCAGCGGACTAGCGGGGTACGAGCAGTACTTC
CASSGLAGYEQYF
>TRBV4-3|TRBD2|TRBJ2-1|few
TGCGCCAGCAGCCAAGATACTAGCGGGAGGGCATATGAGCAGTTCTTC
CASSQDTSGRAYEQFF
>TRBV19|TRBD1|TRBJ1-2|many
TGTGCCAAGGTACCCGGGACAGGCCTAGAATATTATGGCTACACCTTC
CAKVPGTGLEYYGYTF
>TRBV12-3/TRBV12-4|NA|TRBJ2-1|NA
TGTGCCAGCAGTCCTCACGAAATCGGGACCACGCTCTTC
CASSPHEIGTTLF
>TRBV6-1|NA|TRBJ2-7|NA
TGTGCCAGCGAGGGCGACTCCTACGAGCAGTACTTC
CASEGDSYEQYF